The present T cell receptor beta chain was sequenced within a study of shared clonotypes between healthy human individuals (dated by TCRdb to 2018 to 2020). For the study in its entirety: Two women and a few men aged 18 to 49 years were included in the cohort. For each donor, CD4 naive and CD4 memory were each run on three plates, CD8 naive on two plates, and CD8 memory on one plate. The study deeply sequenced blood TCR repertoires of roughly five healthy adults to estimate repertoire size and the extent of clonotype sharing between individuals. To increase sequencing depth and limit assay-specific biases, different laboratories used diverse techniques to prepare libraries and sequence TCR repertoires. Leukapheresis yielded between about 0.85 and 10 billion PBMCs per donor.

TCR CDR3 regions were amplified from genomic DNA by multiplex PCR using the deep immunoSEQ assay. For each cell subset, the extracted genomic DNA was distributed evenly across all wells of several immunoSEQ 96-well plates, and each plate served as one replicate. Each replicate PCR for sorted subsets received 200 ng genomic DNA, equal to 30,000 or so T cell genomes. Purified libraries were quantified with a Qubit 3.0 fluorometer, sized on a Bioanalyzer 2100, and re-quantified with the KAPA Library Quantification kit. A separate single-read 150-cycle Illumina NextSeq 550 flow cell was used to sequence each immunoSEQ 96-well plate. As for how the authors treated the data: The immunoSEQ output contained only junctional sequences without quality scores, so filtering could not match that applied to full-length reads. Sequences were annotated with PyIR, a Python wrapper for IgBLAST v1.9, and V/J genes and CDR3 were assigned using IMGT germline references. Reads were removed for weak V/J assignments (E-value above 1e-6), missing CDR3, stop codons, out-of-frame junctions, or ambiguous translated residues. V3J clonotypes were defined by identical inferred V gene, J gene, and CDR3 amino acid sequence. The percentage overlap between two repertoires was calculated by dividing the number of shared unique clonotypes by the size of the smaller repertoire. RTK rarefaction, the Chao1 estimator, and Recon v2.1 estimates of unobserved clonotypes were used to assess repertoire richness. Generation probabilities were computed with OLGA for all TCRbeta clonotypes obtained by the gDNA method from a few donors. Not all clones reach the TCRdb copy of this immuneACCESS table, which keeps in-frame sequences only. Checked studies attribute under half of the gap to unresolved V genes and leave the rest unexplained. The V and J calls and clone size come from that table; D and trimming were worked out from the DNA. Within this sample are under 2,000,000 clones, with about 94% of them counted one time only. Roughly 1.2% of the sample goes to the ten largest clones.

The research as a whole found: Rarefaction of sorted-subset datasets indicated incomplete sequencing despite the large sequencing depth. Sampling was limited to blood, and TCR repertoires in tissue likely differ from TCR repertoires in blood. Because the study included only a small number of donors, the genetic and exposure-history diversity represented was limited. Clonotypes shared by all four sorted-subset donors showed higher generation probabilities than non-shared clonotypes. Estimated clonotype richness was generally larger for naive than for memory subsets. Sharing across four donors was observed for around 4.8% of naive CD4, 3% to 3.5% of naive CD8, 2.3% of memory CD4, and roughly 0.43% of memory CD8 clonotypes. Pairwise subsampling indicated that sequencing depth was expected to affect the degree of clonotype sharing among donors.

A note on this clone: The antigen this receptor binds is unknown. Qualities for individual bases were not recorded, and no much larger clone is one base off.

The CDR3 runs 17 residues from the cysteine to the phenylalanine. The retained sequence is limited to the CDR3, 51 bases, with the frame set at the first base. Trimming at the junction amounts to 2 bases on V and 0 bases on J, and the germline ends lie 17 bases apart. Per the germline V gene, MNHNS is the CDR1 and SASEGT is the CDR2. CD8 naive samples were CD45RO-negative cells positively selected for CCR7, giving a CD45RA+CCR7+ population that excluded TemRA cells. Donors were healthy HIV-negative adults with no recently reported acute infections or vaccinations. Every donor was a Caucasian adult residing in Nashville, Tennessee, USA. Blood was obtained by leukapheresis, after which PBMCs were separated by Ficoll-Histopaque density gradient centrifugation and cryopreserved in liquid nitrogen vapor phase. Purity and quantity of every magnetically sorted T cell population were checked by analytical flow cytometry. From each sorted fraction, genomic DNA was isolated and quantified by UV absorbance on a Nanodrop 2000c.

The chain uses TRBV6-1 and TRBJ2-7; the D call is tentative, TRBD1 or TRBD2, as each matches 5 bases. Material: naive CD8+ T cells sorted from blood. The label giving this sample's cell subset or site can be read as: CD45RA+CCR7+. The clonotype originates from a man between 18 and 29 years old in good health. The DNA reads TGTGCCAGCAGTGAACCGACCTCTTGGGGGATCTCCTACGAGCAGTACTTC. Translated, it gives CASSEPTSWGISYEQYF.